The clone carrying this T cell receptor beta chain was detected many times. The target antigen is unknown. The sequenced fragment ends 3 residues before the CDR3 boundary, so the rest is inferred from the germline J gene. The protocol was immunoSEQ multiplex PCR, while the TCRdb copy is restricted to in-frame clones and leaves out a portion. The specimen has 16,000 or so clones, none found just once. The sample originates from a study of T cell clonality in common variable immunodeficiency. Study outcomes and limitations: Fewer deletions and N-nucleotide insertions were reportedly seen in common variable immunodeficiency TCR beta sequences.

This CDR3 region has 16 residues. Germline V gene sequence: CDR1 SGHRS, CDR2 YFSETQ. Trimming cost V 0 bases and J 1 base, with 10 bases left between them. The receptor was derived from a human donor with common variable immunodeficiency. The chain carries TRBV5-1 and TRBJ2-2; a possible D gene is TRBD1 (5 bases). Input material: peripheral blood mononuclear cells. Partial CDR3 DNA: TGCGCCAGCAGCTTGGACACGCAGGGGAACACCGGGGAG. Its protein product is CASSLDTQGNTGE. In full, the CDR3 is CASSLDTQGNTGELFF.